This T cell receptor beta chain was found in a study of Graves' ophthalmopathy and Graves' hyperthyroidism. RNA transcripts served as template for amplifying TCR beta CDR3 sequences. Amplification began with first-round RT-PCR using HTBI primers, then second-round multiplex PCR was performed. A single record per CDR3 protein comes from TCRdb applying MiXCR to the multiplex PCR reads. The sample holds about 550,000 distinct CDR3 sequences; under 40% are singletons and the top ten take over 3.5%. This CDR3 is built from 14 residues. V shed 5 bases and J shed 5 bases, with 15 bases lying between them. This clonotype has ten or more counts.

This TCR derives from an adult man with Graves' hyperthyroidism. The V call is TRBV12-3 or TRBV12-4, the J call TRBJ2-5, with D tentatively TRBD1 or TRBD2 (5 bases each). Sequenced input: peripheral blood or thyroid tissue (not recorded which). CDR3 region: CASSTAGTGETQYF. The CDR3 DNA follows: TGTGCCAGCAGTACTGCCGGGACGGGGGAGACCCAGTACTTC.